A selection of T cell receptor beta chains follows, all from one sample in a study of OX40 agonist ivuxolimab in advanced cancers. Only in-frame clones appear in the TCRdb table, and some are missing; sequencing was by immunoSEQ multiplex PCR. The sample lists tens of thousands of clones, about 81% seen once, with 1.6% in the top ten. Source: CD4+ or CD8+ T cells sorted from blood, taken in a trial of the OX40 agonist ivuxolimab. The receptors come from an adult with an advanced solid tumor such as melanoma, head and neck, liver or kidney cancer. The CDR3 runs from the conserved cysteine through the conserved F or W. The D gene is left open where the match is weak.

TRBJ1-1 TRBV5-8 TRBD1 CASSLRGREAFF
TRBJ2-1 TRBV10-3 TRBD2 CAISLAGGGNEQFF
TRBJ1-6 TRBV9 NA CASSSRGDNSPLHF
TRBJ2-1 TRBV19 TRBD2 CATATSGSNEQFF
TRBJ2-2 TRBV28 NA CASSLVGELFF
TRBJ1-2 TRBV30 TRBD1 CAWSRDRPYGYTF
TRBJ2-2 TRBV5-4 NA CASSLRDTGELFF
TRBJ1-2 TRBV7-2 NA CASSALTGNYGYTF
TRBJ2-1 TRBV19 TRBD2 CASRLSRREGQGNEQFF
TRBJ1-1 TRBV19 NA CATTRAGPRVGTEAFF
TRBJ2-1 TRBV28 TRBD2 CASSLWYGTSGSPTVGEQFF
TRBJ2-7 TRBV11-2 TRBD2 CASSSLRTSSYEQYF
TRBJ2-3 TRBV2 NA CASSGRLQTSTDTQYF
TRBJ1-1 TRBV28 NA CASSFRGKRAFF
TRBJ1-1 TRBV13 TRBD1 CASSLRTGGMNTEAFF
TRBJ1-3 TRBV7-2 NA CASSLESGAGNTIYF
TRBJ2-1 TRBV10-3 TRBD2 CAIRASGRHSNNEQFF
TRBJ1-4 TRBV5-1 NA CASSPRGRAATNEKLFF
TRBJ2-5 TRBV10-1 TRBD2 CASSATSGSQETQYF
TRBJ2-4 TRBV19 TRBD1 CASSGDREGAKNIQYF
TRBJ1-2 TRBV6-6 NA CASSENGYTF
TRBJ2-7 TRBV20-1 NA CSARMGYEQYF
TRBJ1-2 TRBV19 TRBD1 CASSISVQEGAGSYGYTF
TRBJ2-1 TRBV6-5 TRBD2 CASSYAGLAGNNEQFF
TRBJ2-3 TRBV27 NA CASSPQPTRAQYF
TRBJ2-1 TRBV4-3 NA CASSQEGWGYNEQFF
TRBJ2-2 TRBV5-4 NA CASSLGGPSGTGELFF